The clone carrying this TCR beta chain was found once. The antigen is undetermined. The junction had 16 bases not matched to a gene; V was cut back by 5 bases and J by 3 bases. Germline CDR1 and CDR2: LNHDA and SQIVND (reference sequence). This CDR3 is built from 17 residues. CD45RO-negative, CCR7-selected cells formed the naive CD8 fraction, which excluded terminally differentiated effector memory CD45RA+ cells. The data belong to a study of shared clonotypes between healthy human individuals. The overall study: The study enrolled a couple of women and three men aged 18 to 49. Points from the study as a whole: Sampling used blood alone; tissue repertoires probably differ. Generation of non-shared clonotypes was less probable than generation of clonotypes shared by all four donors.

Clones were sequenced by immunoSEQ multiplex PCR, and TCRdb holds only the in-frame ones, with some missing. The sample gives about 2.1 million clones, just over 90% of which show up once; approximately 1.6% is in the top ten. The sequenced material came from naive CD8+ T cells from PBMCs. The rearrangement links TRBV19 to TRBJ2-7; 7 bases fit TRBD1. The sequence was collected from a young man in good health. Some clones in this sample may be carry-over from other donors' samples. The CDR3 DNA sequence: TGTGCCAGTAGTGTCCAACCCGACAGGGAGTCCTTCTACGAGCAGTACTTC. Its protein product is CASSVQPDRESFYEQYF.